This paragraph covers one T cell receptor beta chain sequence. With 2 bases removed from V and 5 bases from J, the gap between germline ends came to 13 bases. Germline V gene data show CDR1 as SGHRS and CDR2 as YFSETQ. This CDR3 spans 14 amino acids. The data originate from a study of blood T cell repertoires in COVID-19. Study-level background: Whether acute or convalescent, the COVID-19 samples came from the United States, Italy and Spain. The cDNA or gDNA used as material had been derived from T cells, B-cell-depleted T cells, or PBMCs.

Source study methods: Using reference gene primer amplification, nucleated cell counts were estimated. The method was immunoSEQ multiplex PCR; TCRdb's version includes in-frame clones alone and lacks a portion of them. That table supplies the V and J calls and clone size; D and trimming were determined from the DNA. The sample includes hundreds of thousands of clones, almost 90% of them seen just once. Patients at the Seattle site were enrolled during active infection and followed longitudinally. The TCR was taken from a woman in her 70s with COVID-19, enrolled during active disease. Sequencing was carried out using peripheral blood. The V and J genes are TRBV5-1 and TRBJ1-1; D is ambiguous. CDR3 sequence reads: CASSFSLGGTEAFF. The DNA for the CDR3 is TGCGCCAGCAGCTTTTCTCTGGGAGGGACTGAAGCTTTCTTT.